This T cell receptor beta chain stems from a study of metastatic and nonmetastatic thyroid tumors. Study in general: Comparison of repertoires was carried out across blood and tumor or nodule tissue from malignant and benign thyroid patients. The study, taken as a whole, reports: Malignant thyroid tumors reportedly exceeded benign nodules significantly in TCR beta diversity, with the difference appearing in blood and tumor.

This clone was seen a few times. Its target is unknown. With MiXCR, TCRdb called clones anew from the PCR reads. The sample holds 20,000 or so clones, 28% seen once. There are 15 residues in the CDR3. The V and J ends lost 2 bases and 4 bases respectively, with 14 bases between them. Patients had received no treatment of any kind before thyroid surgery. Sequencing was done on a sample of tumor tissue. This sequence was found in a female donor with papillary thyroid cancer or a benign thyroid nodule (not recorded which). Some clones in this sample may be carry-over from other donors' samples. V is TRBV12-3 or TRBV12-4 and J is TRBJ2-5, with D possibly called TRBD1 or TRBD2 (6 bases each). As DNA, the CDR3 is TGTGCCAGCAGTTTAAACTGGGGGGCTGCAGAGACCCAGTACTTC. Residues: CASSLNWGAAETQYF.